This TCR beta chain was profiled in a study of shared clonotypes between healthy human individuals. The CDR3 is 16 residues long. The V end lost 1 base, the J end lost 10 bases, and 20 bases lay between the germline ends. Germline V gives CDR1 GTSNPN, CDR2 SVGIG (reference sequence). Sequenced by immunoSEQ multiplex PCR; TCRdb stores in-frame clones only, minus some. The repertoire holds fewer than 550,000 clones, with roughly 79% as singletons. The source material was PBMCs. The V call is TRBV30, the J call TRBJ1-6; TRBD1 is a possible D gene (5 bases). The receptor was isolated from a woman in her forties in good health. Some clones in this sample may be carry-over from other donors' samples. The CDR3 loop is CAWSDGSPGWGSPLHF. CDR3 DNA sequence: TGTGCCTGGAGTGACGGATCCCCCGGGTGGGGCTCACCCCTCCACTTT.